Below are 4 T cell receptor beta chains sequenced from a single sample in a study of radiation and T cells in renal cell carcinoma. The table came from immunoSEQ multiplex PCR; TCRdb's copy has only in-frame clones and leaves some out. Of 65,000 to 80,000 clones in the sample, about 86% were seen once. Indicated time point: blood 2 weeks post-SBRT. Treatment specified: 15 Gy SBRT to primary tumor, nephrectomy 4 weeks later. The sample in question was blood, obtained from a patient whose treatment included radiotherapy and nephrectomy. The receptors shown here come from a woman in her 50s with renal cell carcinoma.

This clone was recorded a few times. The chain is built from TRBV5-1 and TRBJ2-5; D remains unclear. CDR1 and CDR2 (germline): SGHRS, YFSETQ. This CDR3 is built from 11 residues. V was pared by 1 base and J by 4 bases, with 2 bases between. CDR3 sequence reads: CASSLRETQYF. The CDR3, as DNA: TGCGCCAGCAGCTTGCGAGAGACCCAGTACTTC.

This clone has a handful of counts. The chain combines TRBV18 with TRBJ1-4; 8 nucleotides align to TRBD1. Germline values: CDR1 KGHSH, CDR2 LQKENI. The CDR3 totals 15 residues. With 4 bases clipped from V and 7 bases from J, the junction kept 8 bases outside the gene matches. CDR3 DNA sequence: TGTGCCAGCTCACGTCCCGACAGGGGCGCTGAAAAACTGTTTTTT. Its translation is CASSRPDRGAEKLFF.

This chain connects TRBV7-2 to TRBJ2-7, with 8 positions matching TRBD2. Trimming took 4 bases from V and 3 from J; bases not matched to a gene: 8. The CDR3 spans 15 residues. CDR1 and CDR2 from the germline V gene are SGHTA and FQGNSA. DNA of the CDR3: TGTGCCAGCAGCTCGCCCGGGGGGGGCATCTACGAGCAGTACTTC. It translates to CASSSPGGGIYEQYF.

The CDR3 protein is CASTTEMNTGELFF. The DNA for the CDR3 is TGTGCCAGCACGACAGAGATGAACACCGGGGAGCTGTTTTTT. The chain employs TRBV2 and TRBJ2-2; tentative D call: TRBD1 (5 bases). Germline V gene lookup returns CDR1 SNHLY and CDR2 FYNNEI. The CDR3 loop spans 14 amino acids. The V gene lost 7 bases and the J gene lost 1 base, with 10 bases spanning the gap.